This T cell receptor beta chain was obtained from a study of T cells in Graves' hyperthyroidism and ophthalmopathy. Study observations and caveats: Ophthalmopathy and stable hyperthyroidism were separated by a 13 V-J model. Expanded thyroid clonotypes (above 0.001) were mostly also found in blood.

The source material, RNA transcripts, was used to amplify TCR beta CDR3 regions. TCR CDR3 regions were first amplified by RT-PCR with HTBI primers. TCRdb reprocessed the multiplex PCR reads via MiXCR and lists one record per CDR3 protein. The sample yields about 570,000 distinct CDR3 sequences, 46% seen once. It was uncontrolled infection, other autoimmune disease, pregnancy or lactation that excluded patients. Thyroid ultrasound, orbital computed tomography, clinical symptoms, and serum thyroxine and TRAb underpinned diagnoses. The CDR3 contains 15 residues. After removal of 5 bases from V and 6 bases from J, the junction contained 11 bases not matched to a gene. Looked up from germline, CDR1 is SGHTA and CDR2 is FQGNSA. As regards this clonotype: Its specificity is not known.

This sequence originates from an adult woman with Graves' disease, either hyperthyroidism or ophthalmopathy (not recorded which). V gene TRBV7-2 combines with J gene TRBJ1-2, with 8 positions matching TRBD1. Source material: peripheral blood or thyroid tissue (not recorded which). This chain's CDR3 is CASSAQGGTADGYTF. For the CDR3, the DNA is TGTGCCAGCAGCGCACAGGGGGGGACCGCGGATGGCTACACCTTC.